These 12 T cell receptor beta chains originate from one sample sequenced in a study of shared clonotypes between healthy human individuals. The data were produced by immunoSEQ multiplex PCR, yet TCRdb's version contains in-frame clones alone and is incomplete. The sample shows approximately 2,200,000 clones, about 93% of them seen only once. Cells designated naive CD8 were CD45RO-negative and were positively selected for CCR7, with terminally differentiated effector memory CD45RA+ cells excluded. The sample taken for sequencing was naive CD8+ T cells from PBMCs. Source of these receptors: a man in his late teens or twenties in good health. Some clones in this sample may be carry-over from other donors' samples.

V usage is TRBV9 and J usage is TRBJ1-5; TRBD1 aligns across 9 bases. The J segment lost 7 bases and the V segment lost 5 bases, leaving 4 bases of the junction unmatched. Germline lookup yields CDR1 SGDLS and CDR2 YYNGEE. CDR3 length: 13 residues. This CDR3 is CASSTGGGQPQHF. The CDR3 DNA sequence: TGTGCCAGCAGTACAGGGGGCGGACAGCCCCAGCATTTT.

The chain is built from TRBV19 and TRBJ1-5; D gene uncertain. The CDR3 totals 12 residues. Trimming pared 5 bases from V and 0 bases from J, leaving 2 bases between. Germline-derived CDR1 and CDR2 are LNHDA and SQIVND (reference sequence). DNA of the CDR3: TGTGCCAGTAGTGATAGCAATCAGCCCCAGCATTTT. Residues: CASSDSNQPQHF.

This rearrangement joins TRBV9 to TRBJ2-3, with D perhaps matching TRBD1 or TRBD2 (5 bases each). The CDR3 spans 12 residues. Looked up from germline, CDR1 is SGDLS and CDR2 is YYNGEE. The V end was cut by 6 bases, the J end by 9 bases, with 14 bases between. In DNA form, the CDR3 reads TGTGCCAGCAACGGGTACGGGGACACGCAGTATTTT. Protein: CASNGYGDTQYF.

V is TRBV2 and J is TRBJ1-5; D remains unclear. V lost 4 bases and J lost 0, with 7 bases in between. The CDR3 runs 14 residues. Germline V CDR1 and CDR2: SNHLY, FYNNEI. The chain's CDR3 is CASSAEYSNQPQHF. The CDR3 coding sequence is TGTGCCAGCAGTGCTGAGTATAGCAATCAGCCCCAGCATTTT.

CDR3 coding DNA: TGTGCCAGCAGCTCCCGCGAGCAGTACTTC. Amino acid sequence: CASSSREQYF. This chain links TRBV28 with TRBJ2-7; D remains ambiguous. V was pared by 6 bases and J by 6 bases, with 6 bases between. This CDR3 comprises 10 residues. Germline loops: CDR1 MDHEN, CDR2 SYDVKM.

V and J are TRBV5-1 and TRBJ2-1; D gene unclear. The CDR3 sequence is 11 residues long. V was pared by 5 bases and J by 8 bases, with 8 bases between. CDR1 SGHRS and CDR2 YFSETQ come from the germline V gene. CDR3 coding DNA: TGCGCCAGCAGGGGGAAAGATGAGCAGTTCTTC. Its translation is CASRGKDEQFF.

J is TRBJ2-7 and V is TRBV10-2; 9 bases are shared with TRBD2. Germline assignment: CDR1 WSHSY and CDR2 SAAADI. The CDR3 has 17 amino acids. The ends lost 4 bases at V and 5 bases at J; junction bases unmatched: 15. CDR3 sequence reads: CASSGMTSGARANEQYF. The CDR3 coding sequence is TGCGCCAGCAGTGGGATGACTAGCGGCGCTCGGGCTAACGAGCAGTACTTC.

V gene TRBV9 combines with J gene TRBJ2-1; 7 positions agree with TRBD1. Unmatched junction bases numbered 11, after V lost 8 bases and J lost 3 bases. From germline, CDR1 is SGDLS and CDR2 YYNGEE. CDR3 length: 15 residues. CDR3 coding DNA: TGTGCCAGTCAACCACTACGGGACAGCTACAATGAGCAGTTCTTC. This gives the protein CASQPLRDSYNEQFF.

V gene TRBV5-6 combines with J gene TRBJ2-1; 9 bases match TRBD2. V gave up 1 base and J gave up 8 bases; unmatched junction bases: 7. Germline CDR1 reads SGHDT; CDR2 reads YYEEEE. The CDR3 consists of 15 residues. CDR3 nucleotides: TGTGCCAGCAGCTTGCCCCCTAGCGGGATGGATGAGCAGTTCTTC. This translates into CASSLPPSGMDEQFF. Filled out from reference TRBV5-6 and TRBJ2-1, the complete variable domain reads DAGVTQSPTHLIKTRGQQVTLRCSPKSGHDTVSWYQQALGQGPQFIFQYYEEEERQRGNFPDRFSGHQFPNYSSELNVNALLLGDSALYLCASSLPPSGMDEQFFGPGTRLTVL.

Regarding this clone: Other nucleotide sequences from this sample produce the same CDR3. J is TRBJ2-3 and V is TRBV7-2, with 10 bases identical to TRBD1. The CDR3 loop spans 15 amino acids. The germline gives CDR1 SGHTA, CDR2 FQGNSA. V lost 5 bases and J lost 3; bases outside the gene matches: 5. The CDR3 DNA reads as TGTGCCAGCAGCCCGGACAGGGGGTTAACAGATACGCAGTATTTT. This encodes CASSPDRGLTDTQYF.

The genes are TRBV14 and TRBJ2-1; D uncertain. The CDR3 runs 12 residues. CDR1 SGHDN and CDR2 FVKESK come from the germline V gene. The V end was cut by 1 base, the J end by 10 bases, with 8 bases between. DNA for the CDR3: TGTGCCAGCAGCCAAGTTTGGTGGGAGCAGTTCTTC. Its protein is CASSQVWWEQFF.

This chain connects TRBV9 to TRBJ2-5, with 8 positions matching TRBD2. The J call may be in error: the DNA end matches TRBJ2-7 better. The CDR3 is 15 residues long. Per germline, CDR1 SGDLS and CDR2 YYNGEE. CDR3 sequence: CASAPSGSILGEQYF. In nucleotides, the CDR3 is TGTGCCAGCGCGCCAAGCGGGAGTATTTTGGGCGAGCAGTACTTC.